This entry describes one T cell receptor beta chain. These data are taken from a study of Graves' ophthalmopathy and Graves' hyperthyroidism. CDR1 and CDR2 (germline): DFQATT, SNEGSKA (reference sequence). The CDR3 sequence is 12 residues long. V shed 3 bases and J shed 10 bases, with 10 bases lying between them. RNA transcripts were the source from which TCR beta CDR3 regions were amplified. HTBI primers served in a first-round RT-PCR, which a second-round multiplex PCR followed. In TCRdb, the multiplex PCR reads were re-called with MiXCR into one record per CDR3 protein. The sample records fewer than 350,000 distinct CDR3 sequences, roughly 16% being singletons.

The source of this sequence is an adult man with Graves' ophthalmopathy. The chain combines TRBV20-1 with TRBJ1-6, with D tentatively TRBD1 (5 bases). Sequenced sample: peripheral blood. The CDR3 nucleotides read TGCAGTGCTAGGCCAGGGTTGTCACCCCTCCACTTT. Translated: CSARPGLSPLHF.